This is a list of T cell receptor beta chains from one sample in a study of siplizumab effects on memory and regulatory T cells. Sequencing was performed with immunoSEQ multiplex PCR; in TCRdb, only in-frame clones are kept and a portion is missing. The sample holds 57,000 or so clones; more than 80% are singletons and the top ten take around 40%. Sequencing was carried out using CD8+ T cells sorted from blood. All receptors come from a human donor in good health. The CDR3 runs from the conserved cysteine through the conserved F or W. The order of the fields is V gene, J gene, clone size, D gene, CDR3 DNA, CDR3 protein. A D gene is named only where the DNA matches it firmly. Size values are once, few and many counts, or a class for expanded clones, and some rows have none.

TRBV2	TRBJ2-4	NA	NA	TGTGCCAGTCACAATATCAACATTCAGTACTTC	CASHNINIQYF
TRBV9	TRBJ1-4	NA	NA	TGTGCCAGCACCGTAGAGGGTGAAAAACTGTTTTTT	CASTVEGEKLFF
TRBV4-3	TRBJ2-1	NA	NA	TGCGCCAGCAGCCAAACAGGGTCCCCCTACAATGAGCAGTTCTTC	CASSQTGSPYNEQFF
TRBV2	TRBJ1-1	NA	NA	TGTGCCAGCGGGAAGGTAGTTGGTACTGAAGCTTTCTTT	CASGKVVGTEAFF
TRBV29-1	TRBJ1-1	NA	NA	TGCAGCGTTGAAGGAGGAGACAGGAGACTTGAAGCTTTCTTT	CSVEGGDRRLEAFF
TRBV6-5	TRBJ2-1	NA	TRBD1	TGTGCCAGCAGCCGAACAGGGGCGGGTGAGCAGTTCTTC	CASSRTGAGEQFF
TRBV28	TRBJ2-7	NA	TRBD2	TGTGCCAGCAACGGCAGGGAGGGGTACGAGCAGTACTTC	CASNGREGYEQYF
TRBV28	TRBJ2-5	NA	TRBD2	TGTGCCAGCAGCTCCGAGCGGGAGTACCAAGAGACCCAGTACTTC	CASSSEREYQETQYF
TRBV7-8	TRBJ2-1	NA	NA	TGTGCCAGCAGCTTGTGGACTTCAGCCTACAATGAGCAGTTCTTC	CASSLWTSAYNEQFF
TRBV27	TRBJ2-1	NA	NA	TGTGCCAGCAGTCTCCTCGGGCGGTCGGATGAGCAGTTCTTC	CASSLLGRSDEQFF
TRBV2	TRBJ2-3	NA	NA	TGTGCCAGCAGTGAGTCCTTGCTAGCCGGAGGGCCCGATACGCAGTATTTT	CASSESLLAGGPDTQYF
TRBV9	TRBJ2-6	NA	NA	NA	CASSVGGGANVLTF
TRBV7-9	TRBJ2-3	NA	TRBD2	TGTGCCAGCAGCATACGGACTAGCGGACATACGCAGTATTTT	CASSIRTSGHTQYF
TRBV4-2	TRBJ2-3	NA	TRBD2	TGTGCCAGCAGCCCGGGACTAGCAGACGTGACTAGCACAGATACGCAGTATTTT	CASSPGLADVTSTDTQYF
TRBV29-1	TRBJ2-6	NA	NA	TGCAGCGTTGTTACCTCTGGGGCCAACGTCCTGACTTTC	CSVVTSGANVLTF
TRBV15	TRBJ2-2	NA	TRBD1	TGTGCCACCAGCTGGACAGGGGGGAACACCGGGGAGCTGTTTTTT	CATSWTGGNTGELFF
TRBV7-6	TRBJ2-1	NA	TRBD2	TGTGCCAGCAGCTATGGCGCTAGCGGGAGGTCAAATGAGCAGTTCTTC	CASSYGASGRSNEQFF
TRBV27	TRBJ2-2	once	NA	TGTGCCAGCAGTCCTACCGAAAACACCGGGGAGCTGTTTTTT	CASSPTENTGELFF
TRBV25-1	TRBJ2-7	NA	NA	TGTGCCAGCAGTGAAGGGCTACCCTACGAGCAGTACTTC	CASSEGLPYEQYF
TRBV29-1	TRBJ2-3	NA	NA	TGCAGCGCCGCCCGGGGAGATCTCAGTACGCAGTATTTT	CSAARGDLSTQYF
TRBV2	TRBJ2-1	NA	TRBD2	TGTGCCAGCGCATTCACTAGCGGGAGTAACAATGAGCAGTTCTTC	CASAFTSGSNNEQFF
TRBV29-1	TRBJ1-1	NA	NA	TGCAGCGTCGAGGGGGGGGCCCCTGAAGCTTTCTTT	CSVEGGAPEAFF
TRBV11-3	TRBJ1-1	NA	NA	TGTGCCAGCAGCTTAGGAAGGGGTACTGAAGGAGGGGTGAGGACTGAAGCTTTCTTT	CASSLGRGTEGGVRTEAFF
TRBV10-3	TRBJ1-1	NA	NA	TGTGCCATCAGTGAGCCCTTGAACACTGAAGCTTTCTTT	CAISEPLNTEAFF
TRBV30	TRBJ1-5	once	NA	TGTGCCTGGAGTCCGGATAATAGCAATCAGCCCCAGCATTTT	CAWSPDNSNQPQHF
TRBV27	TRBJ1-1	few	NA	TGTGCCAGCAGTTTAACGGCAGGAAACACTGAAGCTTTCTTT	CASSLTAGNTEAFF
TRBV30	TRBJ2-7	NA	TRBD1	TGTGCCTGGAGTCAGGGGGCAGGGGCCTACGAGCAGTACTTC	CAWSQGAGAYEQYF
TRBV27	TRBJ2-7	NA	NA	TGTGCCAGCAGTTTACTTGACGGTATGGACGAGCAGTACTTC	CASSLLDGMDEQYF
TRBV29-1	TRBJ2-1	NA	NA	TGCAGCGTTTCCCTCAATGAGCAGTTCTTC	CSVSLNEQFF
TRBV5-6	TRBJ1-2	NA	NA	TGTGCCAGCAGCGCCGGGACTGGGATTCTTGGCTACACCTTC	CASSAGTGILGYTF
TRBV11-2	TRBJ1-1	NA	NA	TGTGCCAGCAGCCCCGGGACAGAAGCTTTCTTT	CASSPGTEAFF
TRBV28	TRBJ2-7	NA	TRBD1	TGTGCCAGCAGTCCACAGGTGGGACAGGAGTCCTACGAGCAGTACTTC	CASSPQVGQESYEQYF
TRBV9	TRBJ2-2	few	NA	TGTGCCAGCAGTTGGGCGAACACCGGGGAGCTGTTTTTT	CASSWANTGELFF
TRBV27	TRBJ2-7	NA	NA	TGTGCCAGCAGTTTCCGGGGTACGACCTACGAGCAGTACTTC	CASSFRGTTYEQYF
TRBV7-6	TRBJ2-2	NA	TRBD2	TGTGCCAGCAGCTTAGCGGGAGGGGTACCCTCAATGTTCGGGGAGCTGTTTTTT	CASSLAGGVPSMFGELFF
TRBV30	TRBJ2-5	NA	NA	TGTGCCTGGAGTAGCCGCGGGACAGCTCGGGAGACCCAGTACTTC	CAWSSRGTARETQYF
TRBV25-1	TRBJ2-6	NA	NA	TGTGCCAGCAGTGGGAGTGGGGCCAACGTCCTGACTTTC	CASSGSGANVLTF
TRBV28	TRBJ2-7	once	NA	TGTGCCAGCAGTCCGAAGACAGCCTACGAGCAGTACTTC	CASSPKTAYEQYF